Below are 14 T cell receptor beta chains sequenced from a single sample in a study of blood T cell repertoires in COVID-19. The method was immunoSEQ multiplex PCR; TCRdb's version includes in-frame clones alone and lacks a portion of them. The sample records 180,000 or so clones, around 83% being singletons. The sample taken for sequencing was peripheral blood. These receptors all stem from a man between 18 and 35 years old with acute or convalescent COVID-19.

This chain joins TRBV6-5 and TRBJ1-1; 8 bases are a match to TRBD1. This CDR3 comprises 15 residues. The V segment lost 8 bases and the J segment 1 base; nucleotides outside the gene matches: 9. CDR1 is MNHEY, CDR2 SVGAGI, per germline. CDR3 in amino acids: CASDKQGGRNTEAFF. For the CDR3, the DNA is TGTGCCAGCGATAAACAGGGGGGGAGGAACACTGAAGCTTTCTTT.

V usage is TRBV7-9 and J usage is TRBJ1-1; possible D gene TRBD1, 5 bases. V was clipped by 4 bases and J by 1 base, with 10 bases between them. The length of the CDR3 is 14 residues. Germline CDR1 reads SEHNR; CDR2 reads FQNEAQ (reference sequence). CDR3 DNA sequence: TGTGCCAGCAGCTCCCAGACAGCGAACACTGAAGCTTTCTTT. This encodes CASSSQTANTEAFF.

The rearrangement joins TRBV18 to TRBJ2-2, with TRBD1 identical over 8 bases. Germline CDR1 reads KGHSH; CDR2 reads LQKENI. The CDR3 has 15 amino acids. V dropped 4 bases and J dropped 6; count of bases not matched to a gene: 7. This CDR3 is CASSQRGQGAGELFF. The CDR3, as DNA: TGTGCCAGCTCACAGAGAGGACAGGGAGCCGGGGAGCTGTTTTTT.

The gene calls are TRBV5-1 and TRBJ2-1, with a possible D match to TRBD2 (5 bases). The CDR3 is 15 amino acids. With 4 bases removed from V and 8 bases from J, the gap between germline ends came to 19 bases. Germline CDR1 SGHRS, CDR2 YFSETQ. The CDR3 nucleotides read TGCGCCAGCAGCGTGGAACCCCTAGCATCGGATGAGCAGTTCTTC. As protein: CASSVEPLASDEQFF.

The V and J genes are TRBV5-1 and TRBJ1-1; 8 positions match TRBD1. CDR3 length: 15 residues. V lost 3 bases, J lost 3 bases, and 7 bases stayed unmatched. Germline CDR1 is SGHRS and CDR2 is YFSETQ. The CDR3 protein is CASSYRQGRDTEAFF. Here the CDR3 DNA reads TGCGCCAGCAGCTACCGACAGGGGAGGGACACTGAAGCTTTCTTT.

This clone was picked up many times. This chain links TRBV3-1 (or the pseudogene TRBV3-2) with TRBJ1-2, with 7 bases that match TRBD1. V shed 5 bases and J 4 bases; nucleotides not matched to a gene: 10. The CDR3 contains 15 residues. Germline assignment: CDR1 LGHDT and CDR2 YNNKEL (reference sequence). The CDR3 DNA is TGTGCCAGCAGCTCGGGACAGAAACCCCTCTATGGCTACACCTTC. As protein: CASSSGQKPLYGYTF.

CDR3 sequence reads: CASSFTSGGSSYNEQFF. The CDR3 region has the DNA TGTGCCAGCAGCTTTACTAGCGGGGGGAGCTCCTACAATGAGCAGTTCTTC. The chain joins TRBV7-2 to TRBJ2-1; 12 bases align to TRBD2. The trim removed 3 bases at V and 0 bases at J, leaving 3 bases unmatched. The CDR3 covers 17 residues. The V gene's germline CDR1 is SGHTA and CDR2 FQGNSA.

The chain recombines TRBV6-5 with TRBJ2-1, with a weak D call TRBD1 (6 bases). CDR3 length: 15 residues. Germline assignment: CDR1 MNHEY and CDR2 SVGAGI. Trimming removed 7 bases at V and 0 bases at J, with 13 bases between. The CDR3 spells CASKLTGSSYNEQFF. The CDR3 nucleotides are TGTGCCAGCAAGCTAACAGGGAGCTCCTACAATGAGCAGTTCTTC.

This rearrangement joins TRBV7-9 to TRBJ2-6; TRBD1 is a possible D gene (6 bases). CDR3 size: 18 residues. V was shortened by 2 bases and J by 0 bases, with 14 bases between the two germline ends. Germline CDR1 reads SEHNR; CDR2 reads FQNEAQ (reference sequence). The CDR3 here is CASSLFPGDISGANVLTF. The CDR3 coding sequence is TGTGCCAGCAGCTTATTTCCAGGGGATATCTCTGGGGCCAACGTCCTGACTTTC.

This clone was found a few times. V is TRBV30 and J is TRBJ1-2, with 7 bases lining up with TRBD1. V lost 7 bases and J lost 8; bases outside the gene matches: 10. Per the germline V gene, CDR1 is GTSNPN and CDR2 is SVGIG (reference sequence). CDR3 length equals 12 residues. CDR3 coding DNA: TGTGCCTCTTCAGGGGGAGCCGGCGGCTACACCTTC. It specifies CASSGGAGGYTF.

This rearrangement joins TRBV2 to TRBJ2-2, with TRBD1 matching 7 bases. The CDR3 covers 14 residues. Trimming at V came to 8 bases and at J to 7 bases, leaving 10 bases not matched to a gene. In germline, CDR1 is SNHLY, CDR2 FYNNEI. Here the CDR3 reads CASLQGKWDGELFF. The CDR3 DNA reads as TGTGCCAGCCTACAGGGGAAGTGGGACGGGGAGCTGTTTTTT.

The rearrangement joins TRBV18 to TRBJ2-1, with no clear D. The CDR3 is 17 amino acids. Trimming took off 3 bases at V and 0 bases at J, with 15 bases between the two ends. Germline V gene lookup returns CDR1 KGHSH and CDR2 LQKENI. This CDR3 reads CASSPSLLGNSYNEQFF. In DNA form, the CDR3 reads TGTGCCAGCTCACCTTCACTTCTAGGAAACTCCTACAATGAGCAGTTCTTC.

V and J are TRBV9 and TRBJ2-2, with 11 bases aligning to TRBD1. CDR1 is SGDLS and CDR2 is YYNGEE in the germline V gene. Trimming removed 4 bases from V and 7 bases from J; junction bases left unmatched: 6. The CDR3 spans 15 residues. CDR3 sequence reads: CASSPRTGGHGELFF. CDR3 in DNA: TGTGCCAGCAGCCCGCGGACAGGGGGCCACGGGGAGCTGTTTTTT.

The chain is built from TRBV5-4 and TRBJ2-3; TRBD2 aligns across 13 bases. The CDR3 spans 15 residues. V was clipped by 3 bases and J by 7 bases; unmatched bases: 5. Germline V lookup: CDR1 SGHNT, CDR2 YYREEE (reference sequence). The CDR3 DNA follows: TGTGCCAGCAGCTCTACTAGCGGGGGGGCAAATACGCAGTATTTT. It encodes CASSSTSGGANTQYF.